This T cell receptor beta chain comes out of a study of blood T cells in healthy people across ages. Primers used in a second PCR of roughly 6 to 12 cycles were a sample-barcoded 5' primer and a J-beta primer mix. Each CDR3 protein is one row after TCRdb ran MiXCR on the 5' RACE reads. This table holds hundreds of thousands of distinct CDR3 sequences, roughly 44% found once. Sequenced material: blood. The receptor was isolated from a man aged 55 to 69 in good health.

The CDR3, as DNA: TGTGCCAGCAGCTCCTCCATGAACCCCTACGAGCAGTACTTC. It yields the protein CASSSSMNPYEQYF. The gene calls are TRBV7-9 and TRBJ2-7; no clear D. With 4 bases removed from V and 2 bases from J, the gap between germline ends came to 12 bases. Germline CDR1 is SEHNR and CDR2 is FQNEAQ (reference sequence). The CDR3 is 14 amino acids.